The sequence of this TCR beta chain was determined in a study of blood T cell repertoires in COVID-19. V was cut by 3 bases and J by 12 bases, with 20 bases left in between. Germline CDR1 and CDR2: KGHDR and SFDVKD. The length of the CDR3 is 14 residues. TCRdb's table, derived via immunoSEQ multiplex PCR, lists solely in-frame clones and lacks some. The sample contains 350,000 to 400,000 clones, 75% to 90% of which appear only once. The receptor's source is a man younger than 35 who had recovered from COVID-19. The material sequenced was PBMCs or T cells enriched from blood (not recorded which). The chain couples TRBV24-1 to TRBJ2-7; D is ambiguous. This CDR3 is CATSDPRLWPRRYF. CDR3 nucleotide sequence: TGTGCCACCAGTGATCCGAGGTTGTGGCCCCGGAGGTACTTC.